The T cell receptor beta chain under discussion was sequenced for a study of T-cell memory formation after mild COVID-19 (dated by TCRdb to the early 2020s). Broadly, across the study: TCR sequence clusters from the two donors were largely donor specific. Longitudinal TCRalpha and TCRbeta repertoire sequencing tracked T-cell clones expanding and contracting after mild COVID-19 in a couple of donors. The cohort was made up of two young adult volunteers, one female and one male, who were previously healthy. Broader findings and caveats from the paper: Whether the second-wave clones peaking on day 37 were SARS-CoV-2 specific was not confirmed. Clones contracting from day 15 to 85 had balanced CD4/CD8 phenotypes, while a second wave expanding from day 15 to 37 was biased towards CD4+. Contracting CD4+ clones turned up mainly in the CM and EM memory subsets, whereas EMRA was where CD8+ clones were enriched. Some responding clones were detected in pre-infection memory, which suggested that pre-existing cross-reactive memory T cells had joined the SARS-CoV-2 response. Only a couple of mild cases were covered in the study, and larger cohorts including severe cases with pre-infection samples were considered necessary.

Sequencing was carried out with an Illumina NovaSeq 6000. TCRalpha and TCRbeta cDNA libraries were constructed by 5'RACE with constant-segment primers, with sample barcodes and unique molecular identifiers being introduced. RNA was extracted from every sample with Trizol reagent. Amplification of the libraries took two PCR steps, and the second step added a second sample barcode plus Illumina TruSeq adapters. Libraries were sequenced on an Illumina NovaSeq with 2 x 150 bp paired-end reads. The original pipeline was this. The reads were demultiplexed and collapsed into UMI-guided consensus sequences using migec v1.2.7. Using mixcr v2.1.11, the UMI consensuses were aligned to TRA and TRB V and J templates and assembled into clonotypes. Expanded or contracted clonotypes were those called significant by both edgeR and NoisET, with noise models trained on biological replicates. For edgeR calls, a false discovery rate-adjusted p below 0.01 and a log2 fold-change threshold of 1 were applied. PCA with hierarchical clustering of max-normalized trajectories of the 1000 most abundant clonotypes was used as exploratory dynamics analysis. Each responding clone was given a CD4 or CD8 phenotype based on the CD4+ and CD8+ repertoires, which had been sequenced separately. TCRdb's own reprocessing of the public reads used fastp at Q25 and MiXCR and kept productive beta chains. Rows merge per CDR3 protein into single entries with the most common DNA and genes. The V and J calls follow TCRdb's processing rather than the paper's. This sample comprises about 140,000 distinct CDR3 sequences, 14% of them detected only once. The ten largest clonotypes hold more than 25% of the sample.

Details on this clonotype: Its cognate antigen has yet to be identified. Per-base quality was not reported, and no clone a single base away is much larger than it.

Deletion took 2 bases off V and 1 base off J, with a span of 8 bases between the germline ends. The germline V gene sets CDR1 to MGHRA and CDR2 to YSYEKL. The CDR3 runs 14 residues from the cysteine to the phenylalanine. The retained sequence is limited to the CDR3, 42 bases, with the frame set at the first base. Ficoll-Paque density gradient centrifugation was used to isolate PBMCs. In this chain, TRBV4-1 is recombined with TRBJ1-1; TRBD1 could be the D gene, as 5 bases match. The TCR sequence derives from an adult woman who had mild COVID-19 (a few samples of this study predate the infection). The sample titles of this study are shuffled in the database, so cell type and time point are left out; the donor was told from shared clones. The sequenced sample was PBMCs or a T cell subset sorted from them (not recorded which). In nucleotide form, the sequence is TGCGCCAGCAGCCAAAGGGGAACGAACACTGAAGCTTTCTTT. This encodes CASSQRGTNTEAFF.